The 28 T cell receptor beta chains below were found in one sample sequenced in a study of T cells in Graves' hyperthyroidism and ophthalmopathy. RNA transcripts served as the template for amplifying TCR beta CDR3 regions. When the TCR CDR3 underwent first-round RT-PCR, the HTBI primer set was used. One entry per CDR3 protein results from TCRdb running MiXCR on the multiplex PCR reads. This sample has about 520,000 distinct CDR3 sequences, with less than 25% found just once. Sequenced: blood. Receptor source: a man between 18 and 29 years old with Graves' hyperthyroidism.

This clonotype was seen repeatedly, ten times or more. The chain recombines TRBV28 with TRBJ1-6; no reliable D call. This CDR3 is 17 amino acids long. CDR1 and CDR2 from the germline V gene are MDHEN and SYDVKM. Trimming removed 2 bases from V and 0 bases from J, with 11 bases in between. CDR3 region: CASSLPGLGSYNSPLHF. CDR3 nucleotide sequence: TGTGCCAGCAGTTTACCTGGTTTGGGCTCCTATAATTCACCCCTCCACTTT.

The chain recombines TRBV27 with TRBJ1-5, with D possibly TRBD1 on 5 matching bases. V lost 7 bases and J 7 bases, leaving 17 bases between the germline ends. The CDR3 is 14 residues long. CDR1 and CDR2 from the germline V gene are MNHEY and SMNVEV (reference sequence). CDR3 DNA: TGTGCCAGCACCCCCGCGGGGGAGAGGCAGCCCCAGCATTTT. It encodes CASTPAGERQPQHF.

The V gene is TRBV12-3 or TRBV12-4, the J gene TRBJ2-2, with a tentative D call TRBD2 (5 bases). The CDR3 totals 14 residues. V lost 5 bases and J 5 bases, leaving 12 bases between the germline ends. The CDR3 bases are TGTGCCAGCAGTCAAGTAGCGCCTACCGGGGAGCTGTTTTTT. Translating gives CASSQVAPTGELFF.

At least ten counts were recorded for this clonotype. The J gene is TRBJ2-4, the V gene TRBV7-9, with D possibly TRBD1 on 5 matching bases. CDR3 length: 14 residues. Germline assignment: CDR1 SEHNR and CDR2 FQNEAQ (reference sequence). Trimming removed 7 bases at V and 7 bases at J, with 17 bases between. The CDR3 sequence is CASTDLQVGNIQYF. The CDR3 DNA is TGTGCCAGCACCGATCTACAGGTGGGGAACATTCAGTACTTC.

The V gene is TRBV6-1, the J gene TRBJ1-2; TRBD1 aligns across 8 bases. Germline V gives CDR1 MNHNS, CDR2 SASEGT. The CDR3 contains 11 residues. Trimming removed 6 bases from V and 12 bases from J; junction bases left unmatched: 6. The chain's CDR3 is CASSGTGGDTF. The CDR3 nucleotides read TGTGCCAGCAGCGGAACAGGGGGTGACACCTTC.

This clonotype was seen at least ten times. J is TRBJ1-1 and V is TRBV6-1; D not certain. This CDR3 is 14 amino acids long. Trimming stripped 8 bases from V and 0 bases from J, with 13 bases between. Germline V gene lookup returns CDR1 MNHNS and CDR2 SASEGT. The CDR3 coding sequence is TGTGCCAGCCCGAATGGGCAGGTGAACACTGAAGCTTTCTTT. As protein: CASPNGQVNTEAFF.

This clonotype was seen repeatedly, ten times or more. The chain joins TRBV11-2 to TRBJ2-5; tentatively, D is TRBD1 (5 bases). Germline assignment: CDR1 SGHAT and CDR2 FQNNGV. CDR3 length: 14 amino acids. V gave up 5 bases and J gave up 5 bases, with 15 bases separating them. CDR3 sequence reads: CASSPHRQGETQYF. For the CDR3, the DNA is TGTGCCAGCAGCCCACATCGCCAGGGTGAGACCCAGTACTTC.

This clonotype has more than one count but fewer than ten. The chain joins TRBV29-1 to TRBJ2-5; D is ambiguous. CDR3 length: 11 amino acids. The germline V gene has CDR1 SQVTM and CDR2 ANQGSEA. V shed 3 bases and J shed 3 bases, with 5 bases lying between them. CDR3 sequence reads: CSVEVKETQYF. In nucleotides, the CDR3 is TGCAGCGTTGAGGTCAAAGAGACCCAGTACTTC.

The chain has TRBV12-3 or TRBV12-4 and TRBJ1-1, with TRBD1 identical over 8 bases. This CDR3 region has 15 residues. With 5 bases clipped from V and 1 base from J, the junction kept 6 bases outside the gene matches. The CDR3 protein is CASSPRDRWNTEAFF. In DNA form, the CDR3 reads TGTGCCAGCAGTCCAAGGGACAGGTGGAACACTGAAGCTTTCTTT.

This clonotype was counted between two and nine times. Germline is not matched at one junction end, which may reflect a read error. This chain connects TRBV11-2 to TRBJ2-7; D is perhaps TRBD1 (5 bases). Germline V gene sequence: CDR1 SGHAT, CDR2 FQNNGV. The CDR3 has 16 residues. Here the CDR3 reads CASGLGALPGSNEQYF. CDR3 in DNA: TGTGCCAGCGGCTTAGGGGCGCTCCCGGGTTCAAACGAGCAGTACTTC.

This clonotype was seen only a few times. A much larger clone lies one base from this, so it may be a read error. This chain uses TRBV6-5 with TRBJ1-1; D is unclear. There are 12 residues in the CDR3. Between the trimmed V and J ends, which lost 2 bases and 11 bases, there was a span of 12 bases. Germline V lookup: CDR1 MNHEY, CDR2 SVGAGI. The CDR3 loop reads CASSYVGSPAFF. CDR3 nucleotides: TGTGCCAGCAGTTACGTTGGGAGCCCGGCTTTCTTT.

This clonotype appeared a few times. The germline gene is not matched at one end of the junction; a read error may be the cause. The chain is built from TRBV7-9 and TRBJ1-1; D gene uncertain. CDR3 length: 15 amino acids. Germline CDR1 is SEHNR and CDR2 is FQNEAQ (reference sequence). The CDR3 sequence: CASSLVGKENTEASF. The CDR3 DNA reads as TGTGCCAGCAGCTTAGTGGGGAAGGAGAACACTGAAGCTTCCTTT.

This clonotype was observed at least ten times. An end of the junction does not agree with germline; a read error may underlie this. V is TRBV27 and J is TRBJ1-5, with a tentative D call TRBD1 (5 bases). The V gene's germline CDR1 is MNHEY and CDR2 SMNVEV (reference sequence). CDR3 length equals 13 residues. The CDR3 DNA sequence: TGTGCCAGCAGTTTAAGTGGGAGACAGCCCCAGCGTTTT. It codes for CASSLSGRQPQRF.

This clonotype was detected many times. The chain carries TRBV7-9 and TRBJ2-2; no reliable D call. The CDR3 runs to 14 residues. CDR1 SEHNR and CDR2 FQNEAQ come from the germline V gene (reference sequence). V lost 5 bases and J 5 bases, leaving 12 bases between the germline ends. The CDR3 coding sequence is TGTGCCAGCAGCGCTCCTAGTAGAACCGGGGAGCTGTTTTTT. It encodes CASSAPSRTGELFF.

V is TRBV18 and J is TRBJ1-1; possibly TRBD1 for D (6 bases). This CDR3 region has 14 residues. V gave up 3 bases and J gave up 8 bases, with 16 bases separating them. Germline-derived CDR1 and CDR2 are KGHSH and LQKENI. In nucleotides, the CDR3 is TGTGCCAGCTCACCCTCGGACAGCCCGACAGAAGCTTTCTTT. Translated, it gives CASSPSDSPTEAFF.

This chain joins TRBV20-1 and TRBJ1-1; D gene ambiguous. This CDR3 has 17 amino acids. CDR1 DFQATT and CDR2 SNEGSKA come from the germline V gene (reference sequence). The V end lost 5 bases, the J end lost 0 bases, and 22 bases lay between the germline ends. CDR3 sequence reads: CSARRHSDLLVNTEAFF. DNA for the CDR3: TGCAGTGCTCGAAGACATTCTGATCTTCTGGTGAACACTGAAGCTTTCTTT.

This clonotype was counted many times. V gene TRBV30 combines with J gene TRBJ1-5, with TRBD1 matching 9 bases. The junction had 11 bases not matched to a gene; V was cut back by 8 bases and J by 6 bases. Germline CDR1 GTSNPN, CDR2 SVGIG (reference sequence). This CDR3 region has 14 residues. CDR3 nucleotide sequence: TGTGCCGCCCAGGGACAGGGTCTGGGTCAGCCCCAGCATTTT. It specifies CAAQGQGLGQPQHF.

This clonotype was observed many times. The chain is built from TRBV12-3 or TRBV12-4 and TRBJ2-5; D call uncertain. The V gene lost 8 bases and the J gene lost 5 bases, with 6 bases spanning the gap. The CDR3 consists of 10 residues. DNA for the CDR3: TGTGCCAGCGGATGGGAGACCCAGTACTTC. It yields the protein CASGWETQYF.

The CDR3 loop is CASSYSYRGTPGANVLTF. CDR3 bases: TGTGCCAGCAGTTACTCGTACAGGGGAACTCCTGGGGCCAACGTCCTGACTTTC. The gene calls are TRBV6-2 or TRBV6-3 and TRBJ2-6, with 7 bases fitting TRBD1. Trimming cost V 0 bases and J 2 bases; bases outside gene matches: 7. The CDR3 runs to 18 residues. CDR1 is MNHEY, CDR2 SVGEGT, per germline.

This clonotype has at least ten counts. The chain links TRBV13 to TRBJ2-5, with D possibly being TRBD1 (5 bases). Germline V gives CDR1 PRHDT, CDR2 FYEKMQ (reference sequence). CDR3 length equals 16 residues. Deletions cut 0 bases from V and 5 bases from J, with 16 bases between. The CDR3 DNA follows: TGTGCCAGCAGCTTAGGCCCCCCAGGGCGGAAGGAGACCCAGTACTTC. It specifies CASSLGPPGRKETQYF.

This clonotype has just a few counts. This chain uses TRBV2 with TRBJ2-7, with 12 positions matching TRBD2. CDR1 is SNHLY, CDR2 FYNNEI, per germline. The length of the CDR3 is 16 residues. Trimming removed 6 bases from V and 2 bases from J; junction bases left unmatched: 8. The CDR3 DNA is TGTGCCAGCAGGGAGACTAGCGGGGGACCCACCTACGAGCAGTACTTC. Protein sequence: CASRETSGGPTYEQYF. Supplemented by reference TRBV2 and TRBJ2-7, the full variable domain reads EPEVTQTPSHQVTQMGQEVILRCVPISNHLYFYWYRQILGQKVEFLVSFYNNEISEKSEIFDDQFSVERPDGSNFTLKIRSTKLEDSAMYFCASRETSGGPTYEQYFGPGTRLTVT.

The CDR3: CASSLNPGQGAYEQYF. The CDR3 DNA reads TGCGCCAGCAGCTTGAACCCGGGACAGGGCGCCTACGAGCAGTACTTC. V usage is TRBV5-1 and J usage is TRBJ2-7; TRBD1 agrees at 9 bases. The V segment lost 1 base and the J segment 2 bases; nucleotides outside the gene matches: 7. The CDR3 runs to 16 residues. Germline values: CDR1 SGHRS, CDR2 YFSETQ.

This clonotype has a count of ten or more. The J gene is TRBJ1-1, the V gene TRBV19; D is unresolved. The CDR3 runs 14 residues. V was clipped by 10 bases and J by 0 bases, with 15 bases between them. CDR1 and CDR2 (germline): LNHDA, SQIVND (reference sequence). The CDR3 loop reads CATQVSHLNTEAFF. For the CDR3, the DNA is TGTGCCACTCAAGTATCTCATTTGAACACTGAAGCTTTCTTT.

This clonotype showed up many times. The chain joins TRBV5-1 to TRBJ2-7, with D possibly being TRBD1 (6 bases). V was clipped by 0 bases and J by 1 base, with 8 bases between them. Germline-derived CDR1 and CDR2 are SGHRS and YFSETQ. This CDR3 is built from 14 residues. The CDR3 loop reads CASSLEGVSYEQYF. The DNA of the CDR3 is TGCGCCAGCAGCTTGGAGGGGGTATCCTACGAGCAGTACTTC. The full variable domain, its missing parts supplied by reference TRBV5-1 and TRBJ2-7, is KAGVTQTPRYLIKTRGQQVTLSCSPISGHRSVSWYQQTPGQGLQFLFEYFSETQRNKGNFPGRFSGRQFSNSRSEMNVSTLELGDSALYLCASSLEGVSYEQYFGPGTRLTVT.

This clonotype was seen a handful of times. The J gene is TRBJ2-7, the V gene TRBV7-2; 10 bases line up with TRBD1. V gave up 3 bases and J gave up 5 bases; unmatched junction bases: 10. The CDR3 runs 16 residues. Germline-derived CDR1 and CDR2 are SGHTA and FQGNSA. The CDR3 sequence is CASSFTGTGAHHEQYF. Written as DNA, the CDR3 is TGTGCCAGCAGCTTCACCGGGACAGGGGCGCACCACGAGCAGTACTTC.

Ten or more counts support this clonotype. V gene TRBV11-1 combines with J gene TRBJ1-1; D call uncertain. Per germline, CDR1 SGHAT and CDR2 FQDESV (reference sequence). The CDR3 contains 12 residues. Trimming shortened V by 1 base and J by 6 bases, and 6 bases separated the two germline ends. CDR3 nucleotides: TGTGCCAGCAGCTTAGACCGGGCTGAAGCTTTCTTT. Residues: CASSLDRAEAFF.

This chain uses TRBV5-1 with TRBJ2-7; 7 positions agree with TRBD2. Germline CDR1 SGHRS, CDR2 YFSETQ. The CDR3 contains 14 residues. The J segment lost 3 bases and the V segment lost 4 bases, leaving 7 bases of the junction unmatched. CDR3 nucleotide sequence: TGCGCCAGCAGCCCGTGGGGGGGGAACTACGAGCAGTACTTC. Amino acid sequence: CASSPWGGNYEQYF.

This clonotype was seen many times. CDR3 DNA: TGTGCCAGCAGGTCGGGCGCCGGTACTGAAGCTTTCTTT. Translated: CASRSGAGTEAFF. The gene calls are TRBV6-1 and TRBJ1-1; D not certain. This CDR3 is 13 amino acids long. Germline values: CDR1 MNHNS, CDR2 SASEGT. Trimming took 6 bases from V and 5 from J, leaving 13 bases between them.